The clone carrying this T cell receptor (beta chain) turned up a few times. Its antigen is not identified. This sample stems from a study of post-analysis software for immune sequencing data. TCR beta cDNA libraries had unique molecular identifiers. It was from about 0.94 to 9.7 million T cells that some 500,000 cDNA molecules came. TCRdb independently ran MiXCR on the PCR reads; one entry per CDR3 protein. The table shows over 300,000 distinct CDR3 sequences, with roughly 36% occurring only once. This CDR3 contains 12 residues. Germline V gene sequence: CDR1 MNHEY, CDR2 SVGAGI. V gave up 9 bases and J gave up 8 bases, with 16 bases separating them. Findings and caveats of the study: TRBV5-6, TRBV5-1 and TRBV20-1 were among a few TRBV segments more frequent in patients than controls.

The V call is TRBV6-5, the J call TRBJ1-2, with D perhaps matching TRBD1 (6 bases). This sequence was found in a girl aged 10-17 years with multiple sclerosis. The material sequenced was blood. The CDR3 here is CASRSQGNGYTF. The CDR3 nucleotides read TGTGCCAGTCGATCACAGGGTAACGGCTACACCTTC.